This is a list of T cell receptor beta chains from one sample in a study of blood T cells in healthy people across ages. TCRdb re-called the 5' RACE reads through MiXCR, storing one row per CDR3 protein. This table holds about 800,000 distinct CDR3 sequences, less than 60% found once. What was sequenced was blood. The origin of the receptors is a man at least 80 years old in good health. CDR3s include the opening cysteine and the closing phenylalanine or tryptophan. The D gene is left open where the match is weak. Size values are once, few and many counts, or a class for expanded clones, and some rows have none.

size | D | length | J | V | CDR3 | DNA
. | . | 15 | TRBJ2-1 | TRBV12-3/TRBV12-4 | CASSGTGQVFNEQFF | TGTGCCAGCAGCGGAACAGGGCAGGTTTTCAATGAGCAGTTCTTC
. | TRBD2 | 15 | TRBJ2-7 | TRBV20-1 | CSARSTSGRLYEQYF | TGCAGTGCTAGATCTACTAGCGGGAGACTCTACGAGCAGTACTTC
. | . | 13 | TRBJ2-7 | TRBV20-1 | CSARVPLDYEQYF | TGCAGTGCTAGAGTCCCACTAGACTACGAGCAGTACTTC
. | TRBD2 | 13 | TRBJ2-7 | TRBV12-5 | CASAKGTTYEQYF | TGTGCTAGTGCGAAGGGGACTACCTACGAGCAGTACTTC
. | . | 15 | TRBJ1-2 | TRBV7-2 | CASSPNVPRGVSYTF | TGTGCCAGCAGCCCAAACGTCCCTCGGGGGGTCAGCTACACCTTC
. | . | 16 | TRBJ2-7 | TRBV24-1 | CATSDPQGPVSDEQYF | TGTGCCACCAGTGATCCCCAGGGGCCTGTCAGCGACGAGCAGTACTTC
. | TRBD2 | 14 | TRBJ2-5 | TRBV20-1 | CSAKFAGVRNEQYF | TGCAGTGCTAAGTTCGCGGGAGTTCGCAATGAGCAGTACTTC
. | . | 14 | TRBJ1-1 | TRBV5-1 | CASSLSSGYTEAFF | TGCGCCAGCAGCTTGAGTTCAGGCTACACTGAAGCTTTCTTT
. | . | 17 | TRBJ2-2 | TRBV7-3 | CASSLTGSSQYTGELFF | TGTGCCAGCAGCTTAACGGGTTCTAGTCAGTACACCGGGGAGCTGTTTTTT
. | . | 13 | TRBJ2-7 | TRBV7-9 | CASSPQGPREQYF | TGTGCCAGCAGCCCTCAGGGTCCGCGGGAGCAGTACTTC
many | TRBD2 | 19 | TRBJ2-3 | TRBV20-1 | CSAPGESSGSWISTDTQYF | TGCAGTGCTCCCGGCGAATCTAGCGGGAGTTGGATCAGCACAGATACGCAGTATTTT
. | . | 13 | TRBJ2-3 | TRBV3-1 | CASSQGSGDTQYF | TGTGCCAGCAGCCAAGGATCGGGAGATACGCAGTATTTT
. | . | 12 | TRBJ2-1 | TRBV2 | CASSEYVREQFF | TGTGCCAGCAGTGAATATGTTCGTGAGCAGTTCTTC
. | . | 14 | TRBJ2-1 | TRBV11-2 | CASSPVSVNNEQFF | TGTGCCAGCAGCCCCGTCAGCGTCAACAATGAGCAGTTCTTC
. | . | 15 | TRBJ2-3 | TRBV20-1 | CSAPSPLGTTDTQYF | TGCAGTGCCCCCAGCCCCTTGGGGACCACAGATACGCAGTATTTT
few | TRBD2 | 17 | TRBJ2-7 | TRBV5-1 | CASSLGSAGATYNEQYF | TGCGCCAGCAGCTTGGGCTCGGCGGGAGCCACCTACAATGAGCAGTACTTC
many | . | 11 | TRBJ2-7 | TRBV20-1 | CSAVSWYEQYF | TGCAGTGCCGTCTCATGGTACGAGCAGTACTTC
few | . | 13 | TRBJ2-7 | TRBV20-1 | CSARVRGLYEQYF | TGCAGTGCTAGAGTTCGAGGGCTCTACGAGCAGTACTTC
many | TRBD2 | 15 | TRBJ2-7 | TRBV5-1 | CASSSGLAGLTEQYF | TGCGCCAGCAGCTCCGGACTAGCGGGACTCACGGAGCAGTACTTC
. | TRBD2 | 15 | TRBJ2-5 | TRBV20-1 | CSARLPRLARQTQYF | TGCAGTGCTAGGCTTCCGAGACTAGCGAGGCAGACCCAGTACTTC
. | . | 15 | TRBJ2-6 | TRBV2 | CASSDWGAGANVLTF | TGTGCCAGCAGTGATTGGGGGGCTGGGGCCAACGTCCTGACTTTC
. | . | 17 | TRBJ2-3 | TRBV7-2 | CASSSRANPTRTDTQYF | TGTGCCAGCAGCTCCCGGGCCAACCCCACTCGCACAGATACGCAGTATTTT
. | . | 13 | TRBJ2-7 | TRBV18 | CASSGDAVYEQYF | TGTGCCAGCTCAGGGGACGCTGTATACGAGCAGTACTTC
once | . | 12 | TRBJ2-7 | TRBV7-9 | CASSSLRDEQYF | TGTGCCAGCAGCTCGCTTAGGGACGAGCAGTACTTC
few | TRBD2 | 12 | TRBJ2-4 | TRBV12-3/TRBV12-4 | CASNQGGDIQYF | TGTGCCAGCAATCAGGGAGGGGACATTCAGTACTTC
many | TRBD2 | 15 | TRBJ2-5 | TRBV20-1 | CSADEGLAGRETQYF | TGCAGTGCTGACGAGGGACTAGCGGGGCGTGAGACCCAGTACTTC
. | TRBD1 | 14 | TRBJ2-7 | TRBV2 | CASRDRGITYEQYF | TGTGCCAGCAGGGACAGGGGGATCACCTACGAGCAGTACTTC
. | TRBD1 | 15 | TRBJ2-5 | TRBV5-1 | CASSSTGVYEETQYF | TGCGCCAGCAGCAGTACAGGGGTCTATGAAGAGACCCAGTACTTC
few | . | 13 | TRBJ2-1 | TRBV18 | CASSPPGGNEQFF | TGTGCCAGCTCACCACCAGGGGGCAATGAGCAGTTCTTC
few | TRBD2 | 13 | TRBJ2-1 | TRBV20-1 | CSAEREGRGEQFF | TGCAGTGCTGAGCGGGAGGGCCGGGGCGAGCAGTTCTTC
few | TRBD2 | 15 | TRBJ2-3 | TRBV20-1 | CSARGAGGRTDTQYF | TGCAGTGCTAGAGGGGCGGGAGGGCGCACAGATACGCAGTATTTT
few | . | 12 | TRBJ2-1 | TRBV7-2 | CASSLRDSEQFF | TGTGCCAGCAGCTTAAGGGACTCCGAGCAGTTCTTC
. | . | 12 | TRBJ1-1 | TRBV10-3 | CAITTGNTEAFF | TGTGCCATCACAACAGGGAACACTGAAGCTTTCTTT
many | . | 11 | TRBJ2-3 | TRBV14 | CASSQLDTQYF | TGTGCCAGCAGCCAATTAGATACGCAGTATTTT
. | . | 15 | TRBJ2-1 | TRBV7-9 | CASTPSRVGINEQFF | TGTGCCAGCACCCCATCGAGGGTGGGTATTAATGAGCAGTTCTTC
few | TRBD2 | 15 | TRBJ2-1 | TRBV9 | CASSVAGTRGNEQFF | TGTGCCAGCAGCGTAGCTGGGACTAGGGGCAATGAGCAGTTCTTC